These T cell receptor beta chains were read from a single sample in a study of cytomegalovirus exposure and HLA in healthy donors. Libraries were prepared by immunoSEQ multiplex PCR; TCRdb keeps only in-frame clonotypes and omits some of them. This repertoire shows some 130,000 clones, 80% to 85% found once; its top ten account for about 0.7%. The sample comprised PBMCs. The receptors shown here come from a man younger than 35 in good health and CMV-seronegative. CDR3s include the opening cysteine and the closing phenylalanine or tryptophan. The D gene is left open where the match is weak. Clone sizes are given selectively: once, few, many, or a class where the clone is expanded.

TGTGCCAGCAGCTTACGTCGGACAGCCGAAAAACTGTTTTTT CASSLRRTAEKLFF TRBJ1-4 TRBV7-8 - -
TGTGCCAGCAGCTTAGGGTCCCTTCTGGGGGGGCCTGGGGCCAACGTCCTGACTTTC CASSLGSLLGGPGANVLTF TRBJ2-6 TRBV7-9 - -
TGCGCCAGCAGCTCCCCCGTTATCGGGGGGCAGACAGATACGCAGTATTTT CASSSPVIGGQTDTQYF TRBJ2-3 TRBV5-1 - -
TGTGCCAGCAGCCCTCATAAGGCGGGGGTTAAGGGCTACACCTTC CASSPHKAGVKGYTF TRBJ1-2 TRBV7-9 - -
TGTGCTAGCTCGGAAACACAGAGCTCTGGAAACACCATATATTTT CASSETQSSGNTIYF TRBJ1-3 TRBV9 - -
TGTGCCAGCTCACCATCAGGGATACCCAATCAGCCCCAGCATTTT CASSPSGIPNQPQHF TRBJ1-5 TRBV18 - once
TGTGCCAGCAGCTTAGCGGGGGGGGCCAACACCGGGGAGCTGTTTTTT CASSLAGGANTGELFF TRBJ2-2 TRBV7-9 - -
TGTGCCAGCAGCATTATTCAGTCACCCCTCCACTTT CASSIIQSPLHF TRBJ1-6 TRBV5-6 - -
TGCGCCAGCAGCCAATCGAGTGGGGCAGGGTGGGAGACCCAGTACTTC CASSQSSGAGWETQYF TRBJ2-5 TRBV4-1 - -
TGTGCCTCGCTAAATCGGGGGGCAGGGGAGGGAGTCGACACTGAAGCTTTCTTT CASLNRGAGEGVDTEAFF TRBJ1-1 TRBV19 - -
TGTGCCACCAGCAGAGGCCGGGAGACCCAGTACTTC CATSRGRETQYF TRBJ2-5 TRBV15 - -
TGTGCCAGCAGTCAACCGGGACAGGGCCTTAATGAGCAGTTCTTC CASSQPGQGLNEQFF TRBJ2-1 TRBV28 TRBD1 -
TGTGCCAGCAGCGTAAGGACTAGCGGGGTTCTGGAGACCCAGTACTTC CASSVRTSGVLETQYF TRBJ2-5 TRBV9 TRBD2 -
TGTGCCAGCAGGGGGCCTCGTGAAGCTTTCTTT CASRGPREAFF TRBJ1-1 TRBV6-1 - once
TGTGCCAGCAAAGCTAGCGGATTTCAAGAGACCCAGTACTTC CASKASGFQETQYF TRBJ2-5 TRBV5-6 TRBD2 -
TGTTCCAGCAGCAGCATTAGTATTGAAGCTTTCTTT CSSSSISIEAFF TRBJ1-1 TRBV7-9 - -
TGTGCCTGGAAACGACAGCACTTAACCTACGAGCAGTACTTC CAWKRQHLTYEQYF TRBJ2-7 TRBV30 - -
TGTGCCAGCAGTAGGACAGGGGTTAGCAATCAGCCCCAGCATTTT CASSRTGVSNQPQHF TRBJ1-5 TRBV2 TRBD1 -
TGTGCCAGCAGCGGCGGGGGGGCTAGCACAGATACGCAGTATTTT CASSGGGASTDTQYF TRBJ2-3 TRBV7-9 TRBD2 few
TGTGCCAGTAAGCCCGGGATTGGGGAGTCCAATGAAAAACTGTTTTTT CASKPGIGESNEKLFF TRBJ1-4 TRBV19 - once
TGTGCTAGTGGTTTGGGGCTCGGGAACTCTGGGGCCAACGTCCTGACTTTC CASGLGLGNSGANVLTF TRBJ2-6 TRBV12-5 - -
TGTGCCAGCATCAATTGGGGGGACAGGCCCTTTTGGAACTATGGCTACACCTTC CASINWGDRPFWNYGYTF TRBJ1-2 TRBV7-9 TRBD1 once
TGTGCCAGCAGCTTGGGACAGGGGATCTATGGCTACACCTTC CASSLGQGIYGYTF TRBJ1-2 TRBV5-4 TRBD1 -
TGTGCCAGTAGTTCGGACGGGAACGAAAATCAGCCCCAGCATTTT CASSSDGNENQPQHF TRBJ1-5 TRBV19 - few
TGTGCCAGCACCTCCGGGACACCAGAACAGCCCCAGCATTTT CASTSGTPEQPQHF TRBJ1-5 TRBV28 - -
TGTGCCAGCTCCCCCCTCGAGCGGCGGGACCTCTCTTTC CASSPLERRDLSF TRBJ1-2 TRBV18 - -
TGTGCCAGCAGCTCAGTGACTGGAACTGGAAACACCATATATTTT CASSSVTGTGNTIYF TRBJ1-3 TRBV5-4 - -
TGTGCCAGCTCACCACTTCCGGGACAACAAAATTCACCCCTCCACTTT CASSPLPGQQNSPLHF TRBJ1-6 TRBV18 - -
TGCGCCAGCAGCTTGGGGGGCACAGGGTCTGGGAACGAGCAGTACTTC CASSLGGTGSGNEQYF TRBJ2-7 TRBV5-1 - -
TGTGCCAGCAGCGGGGCGGGGGGCTACAATGAGCAGTTCTTC CASSGAGGYNEQFF TRBJ2-1 TRBV5-6 TRBD2 -
TGTGCCAGCAGTGAACAAGGGGGCGATCAGCCCCAGCATTTT CASSEQGGDQPQHF TRBJ1-5 TRBV6-1 TRBD1 -
TGTGCCAGCAGCTTAGGCCGGAGGAATGAGCAGTTCTTC CASSLGRRNEQFF TRBJ2-1 TRBV7-9 - -
TGTGCCAGCAGTCCGACTTCCCCGGCGGACTATGGCTACACCTTC CASSPTSPADYGYTF TRBJ1-2 TRBV5-6 - -
TGCGCCAGCAGCCCGTTGACACAAGATACGCAGTATTTT CASSPLTQDTQYF TRBJ2-3 TRBV10-1 - -
TGTGCCAGCAGCCTCACCGAGACAGTTGCCCACGAGCAGTACTTC CASSLTETVAHEQYF TRBJ2-7 TRBV4-2 - -
TGCGCCAGCAGCCAAGGACTAGCGGGGGGCCTGGGCGAGCAGTACTTC CASSQGLAGGLGEQYF TRBJ2-7 TRBV4-1 TRBD2 -
TGTGCCAGCAGTAGGGACACAGCAGACACTGAAGCTTTCTTT CASSRDTADTEAFF TRBJ1-1 TRBV2 - -
TGTGCCAGCAGTACCTTGAGCGGGGGCACAGATACGCAGTATTTT CASSTLSGGTDTQYF TRBJ2-3 TRBV2 TRBD2 -